This T cell receptor (beta chain) was found in a study of T-cell memory formation after mild COVID-19. Germline values: CDR1 MNHEY, CDR2 SVGAGI. The CDR3 runs 17 residues. With V trimmed by 8 bases and J by 2 bases, 10 bases remained unmatched. Regarding the study as a whole: Pre-infection memory harbored some responding clones, suggesting cross-reactive memory joined.

This clonotype was observed a few times. Antigen: not known. TCRdb reprocessed the 5' RACE reads via MiXCR and lists one record per CDR3 protein. The repertoire includes approximately 260,000 distinct CDR3 sequences, 18% of them detected once, and roughly 23% sits in the top ten. The chain uses TRBV6-5 and TRBJ2-2; 11 bases are a match to TRBD2. What was sequenced was PBMCs or a T cell subset sorted from them (not recorded which). The sequence was collected from a man aged 18 to 30 who had mild COVID-19 (a few samples of this study predate the infection). Cell type and time point are not known. The CDR3 here is CASSRDSGGENTGELFF. The CDR3 nucleotides are TGTGCCAGCTCCCGGGATAGCGGGGGGGAAAACACCGGGGAGCTGTTTTTT.